The clone carrying this T cell receptor (beta chain) was counted between two and nine times. Its antigen remains unknown. Germline is not matched at one junction end, which may reflect a read error. This sample is part of a study of cytomegalovirus exposure and HLA in healthy donors. Turning to the study itself: The 100 million to 140 million unique TCR beta sequences, from approximately 170 million T cells, were found by an earlier analysis. Study findings and constraints: Later work found most CMV-associated TCR beta chains apparently HLA-restricted. The productive fraction for most TCR beta V segments was about 87% or about 30% in an earlier analysis. In a later analysis, at a false discovery rate of 0.05, about 15,000 TCR beta sequences were associated with HLA alleles.

13 Jbeta primers and 60 Vbeta primers were used for the PCR. Measured with immunoSEQ multiplex PCR; TCRdb has only the in-frame clones, and not every one. The repertoire holds about 220,000 clones, with roughly 87% as singletons. Per the germline V gene, CDR1 is SEHNR and CDR2 is FQNEAQ (reference sequence). There are 12 residues in the CDR3. The receptor was derived from a woman in her thirties or forties in good health and CMV-seropositive. Material: PBMCs. The V gene is TRBV7-9, the J gene TRBJ2-7, with D possibly being TRBD1 (5 bases). The CDR3 reads CSSSFDSYEQYF. CDR3 nucleotide sequence: TGTTCCAGCAGCTTCGACAGCTACGAGCAGTACTTC.